Listed below are T cell receptor beta chains from one sample, sequenced in a study of shared clonotypes between healthy human individuals. The table came from immunoSEQ multiplex PCR; TCRdb's copy has only in-frame clones and leaves some out. The table lists 2 million to 2.5 million clones, under 97% of them singletons. Material: naive CD4+ T cells sorted from blood. All receptors come from a young man in good health. CDR3s include the opening cysteine and the closing phenylalanine or tryptophan.

cdr3_length v_call cdr3_aa
11 TRBV20-1 CSARAPHEAFF
14 TRBV6-1 CASSEQGSRETQYF
16 TRBV11-3 CASSLGGWGRTGELFF
14 TRBV2 CASSGWSINTEAFF
16 TRBV5-1 CASSLGTGDGNQPQHF
14 TRBV5-1 CASSRDRRLYGYTF
12 TRBV5-8 CASSLLGETQYF
17 TRBV7-2 CASSGEPGQGASYGYTF
13 TRBV6-1 CASSDIRTGELFF
15 TRBV19 CASRPSGTGSFEQYF
15 TRBV4-1 CASSQPGGSNQPQHF
13 TRBV11-3 CASSLDRAGELFF
16 TRBV18 CASSPAVGAGNNEQFF
15 TRBV7-8 CASSLGQGSNQPQHF
13 TRBV6-1 CASSTSLADTQYF
14 TRBV2 CASNAGTAGGGYTF
16 TRBV4-3 CASSQDYQRIYNEQFF
15 TRBV7-2 CASSSWDKYTDTQYF
14 TRBV4-3 CASSQAAHQRPLHF
14 TRBV5-1 CASSSERGGYEQYF
15 TRBV6-5 CASSYLYRGQETQYF
19 TRBV30 CAWSGWLAMVETGTDTQYF
12 TRBV29-1 CSVGGQYTEAFF
16 TRBV10-3 CAISDRTSGASYEQYF
12 TRBV7-9 CASVDLLGEQYF
16 TRBV5-1 CASSQGAGGSTDTQYF
14 TRBV7-9 CASSLARSPYEQYF
15 TRBV28 CASSFRPRGTEGYTF
13 TRBV29-1 CSGWWGVGDTQYF
14 TRBV5-1 CASSSSRGLGEQYF
15 TRBV5-1 CASSLASGGPDTQYF
16 TRBV19 CASLPYFSARGETQYF
16 TRBV9 CASSVAFGLGDSPLHF
15 TRBV28 CASSGGAGGTYEQYF
17 TRBV6-1 CASSDHRDRGLITEAFF
12 TRBV29-1 CSARSGNTEAFF
17 TRBV7-8 CASSFIGASGNTGELFF
16 TRBV7-6 CASSQNSGTGNDEQYF
14 TRBV2 CASSEWEVKNIQYF
15 TRBV7-3 CASSLTGSSYNEQFF
14 TRBV6-5 CASSYSGVKNEQYF
14 TRBV6-1 CASNRDPGYDTQYF
17 TRBV4-2 CASSQGRLAGAQETQYF
15 TRBV10-3 CAISEWGQGAMKQYF